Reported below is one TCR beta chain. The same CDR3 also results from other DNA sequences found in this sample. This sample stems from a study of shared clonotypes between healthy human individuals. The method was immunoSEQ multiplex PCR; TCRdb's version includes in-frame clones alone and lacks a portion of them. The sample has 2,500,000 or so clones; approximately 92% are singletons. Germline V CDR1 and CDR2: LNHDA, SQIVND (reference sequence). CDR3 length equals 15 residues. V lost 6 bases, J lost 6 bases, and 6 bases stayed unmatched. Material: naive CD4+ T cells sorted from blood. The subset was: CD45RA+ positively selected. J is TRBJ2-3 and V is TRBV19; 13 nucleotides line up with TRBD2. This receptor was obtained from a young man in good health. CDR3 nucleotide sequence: TGTGCCAGTAGCAGACTAGCGGGGGGAATTGATACGCAGTATTTT. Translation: CASSRLAGGIDTQYF.